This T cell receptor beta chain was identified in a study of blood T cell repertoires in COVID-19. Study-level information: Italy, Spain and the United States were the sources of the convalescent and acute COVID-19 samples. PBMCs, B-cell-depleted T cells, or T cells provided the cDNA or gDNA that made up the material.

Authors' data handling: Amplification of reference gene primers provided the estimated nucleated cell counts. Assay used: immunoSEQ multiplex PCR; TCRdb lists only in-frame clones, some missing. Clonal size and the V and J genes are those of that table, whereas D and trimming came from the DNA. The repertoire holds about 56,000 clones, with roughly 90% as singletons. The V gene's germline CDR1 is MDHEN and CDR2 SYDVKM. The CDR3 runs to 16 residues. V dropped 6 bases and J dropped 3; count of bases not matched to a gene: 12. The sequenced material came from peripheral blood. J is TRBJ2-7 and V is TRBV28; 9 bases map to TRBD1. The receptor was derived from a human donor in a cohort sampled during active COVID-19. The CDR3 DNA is TGTGCCAGCAGCCCCTCGGAGGGACAGGGAAACTACGAGCAGTACTTC. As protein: CASSPSEGQGNYEQYF.